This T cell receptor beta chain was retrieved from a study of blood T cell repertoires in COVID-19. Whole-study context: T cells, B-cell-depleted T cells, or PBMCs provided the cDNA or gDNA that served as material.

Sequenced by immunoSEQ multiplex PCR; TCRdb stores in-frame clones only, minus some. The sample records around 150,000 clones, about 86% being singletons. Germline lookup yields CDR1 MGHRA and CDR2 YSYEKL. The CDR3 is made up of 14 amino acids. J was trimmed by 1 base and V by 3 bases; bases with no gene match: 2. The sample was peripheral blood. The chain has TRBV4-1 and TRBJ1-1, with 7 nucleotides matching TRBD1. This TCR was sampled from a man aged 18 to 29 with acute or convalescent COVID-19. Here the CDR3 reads CASSQWDRNTEAFF. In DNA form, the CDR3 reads TGCGCCAGCAGCCAGTGGGACAGGAACACTGAAGCTTTCTTT.